Sequencing of this TCR beta chain was carried out in a study of early T cells in non-severe SARS-CoV-2 infection. Study-wide context: Unpaired chains resulted from sequencing bulk RNA of unsorted whole blood. General study results and limits: VDJdb matching favored anti-spike CD8 responses, missing private and CD4 specificities.

This clonotype was recorded at least ten times. The antigen is unknown. The V end was cut by 6 bases, the J end by 6 bases, with 9 bases between. This CDR3 comprises 12 residues. Germline lookup yields CDR1 MRHNA and CDR2 SNTAGT. The TCR library protocol was used to attach unique molecular identifiers. These identifiers were attached to individual cDNA molecules. TCRdb reprocessed the 5' RACE reads with MiXCR, giving one entry per CDR3 protein. This table holds around 58,000 distinct CDR3 sequences, roughly 7.1% found once. The sample consisted of whole blood, taken at baseline. The clonotype originates from an adult who was a healthcare worker with PCR-confirmed SARS-CoV-2 infection or an uninfected control (not recorded which). The V and J genes are TRBV6-4 and TRBJ2-1; TRBD2 might be the D (6 bases). CDR3 sequence (DNA): TGTGCCAGCAGAGAACTAGCCAATGAGCAGTTCTTC. Its translation is CASRELANEQFF.